A single sample is the source of the 18 T cell receptor beta chains below, sequenced in a study of blood T cells in healthy people across ages. Together with a sample-barcoded 5' primer, a J-beta primer mix was included in a second PCR lasting about 7 to 11 cycles. Using its own MiXCR run on the 5' RACE reads, TCRdb lists one record per CDR3 protein. This table holds more than 1,000,000 distinct CDR3 sequences, roughly 24% found once. A further study also used this sample, focusing on T cells of mothers and their children.

Material for sequencing was blood. All receptors derive from a girl aged 2 to 9 in good health.

The sample holds one count of this clonotype. The CDR3 DNA sequence: TGTGCCAGCAGTTACAGGGGGCGCAGAATCGGGGAGCTGTTTTTT. This translates into CASSYRGRRIGELFF. The chain joins TRBV6-2 or TRBV6-3 to TRBJ2-2, with 7 positions matching TRBD1. V gave up 2 bases and J gave up 7 bases; unmatched junction bases: 7. This CDR3 is 15 amino acids long. Germline values: CDR1 MNHEY, CDR2 SVGEGT.

In this sample, this clonotype turned up a few times. The gene calls are TRBV9 and TRBJ1-2, with unresolved D. Germline V gene data show CDR1 as SGDLS and CDR2 as YYNGEE. This CDR3 contains 12 residues. V shed 0 bases and J shed 10 bases, with 10 bases lying between them. The CDR3 spells CASSVGGSSYTF. CDR3 sequence (DNA): TGTGCCAGCAGCGTAGGAGGGTCCTCCTACACCTTC.

The genes are TRBV29-1 and TRBJ2-5; 7 bases are a match to TRBD2. V shed 7 bases, J shed 7 bases, and the junction held 18 bases outside the gene matches. In germline, CDR1 is SQVTM, CDR2 ANQGSEA. The CDR3 is made up of 15 amino acids. For the CDR3, the DNA is TGCAGCGCCGTAGGGGCTAGCGGCAACGGGGGGACCCAGTACTTC. Its protein product is CSAVGASGNGGTQYF. The full variable domain, its missing parts supplied by reference TRBV29-1 and TRBJ2-5, is SAVISQKPSRDICQRGTSLTIQCQVDSQVTMMFWYRQQPGQSLTLIATANQGSEATYESGFVIDKFPISRPNLTFSTLTVSNMSPEDSSIYLCSAVGASGNGGTQYFGPGTRLLVL.

This chain links TRBV25-1 with TRBJ2-5; 9 bases are shared with TRBD2. The CDR3 totals 16 residues. The V segment lost 3 bases and the J segment 4 bases; nucleotides outside the gene matches: 9. Germline V gene data show CDR1 as MGHDK and CDR2 as SYGVNS. The CDR3 DNA is TGTGCCAGCAGTGAGCGGGAGGGCCGTAAAGTAGAGACCCAGTACTTC. Protein: CASSEREGRKVETQYF.

In this sample, this clonotype turned up a few times. The rearrangement uses TRBV29-1 and TRBJ2-7; 9 nucleotides align to TRBD1. J lost 3 bases, V lost 7 bases, and 4 bases had no gene match. CDR3 length: 12 amino acids. Germline CDR1 SQVTM, CDR2 ANQGSEA. The CDR3 region is CSGGTGNYEQYF. The CDR3 nucleotides are TGCAGCGGGGGGACAGGGAACTACGAGCAGTACTTC.

This clonotype came up a few times. The chain couples TRBV12-3 or TRBV12-4 to TRBJ2-3; 9 bases match TRBD2. The CDR3 loop spans 16 amino acids. The V segment lost 3 bases and the J segment 5 bases; nucleotides outside the gene matches: 9. CDR3 bases: TGTGCCAGCAGTTTGGGGACTAGCCGGGTCCTAGATACGCAGTATTTT. This codes for CASSLGTSRVLDTQYF.

This clonotype occurred many times. This sequence joins TRBV5-1 and TRBJ1-1, with unresolved D. Germline-derived CDR1 and CDR2 are SGHRS and YFSETQ. This CDR3 is built from 11 residues. V was pared by 4 bases and J by 4 bases, with 5 bases between. CDR3 sequence reads: CASSKGTEAFF. For the CDR3, the DNA is TGCGCCAGCAGCAAGGGCACTGAAGCTTTCTTT.

This clonotype was counted a few times. V usage is TRBV21-1 and J usage is TRBJ2-1; the table's D call, TRBD1, has no DNA check behind it. TRBV21-1 counts as a pseudogene. The CDR3 covers 16 residues. In DNA, the CDR3 is TGTGCCAGCAGCTCATGCCCCGACAGCCACCACAATGAGCAGTTCTTC. This gives the protein CASSSCPDSHHNEQFF.

The chain uses TRBV12-3 or TRBV12-4 and TRBJ2-1, with D perhaps matching TRBD2 (7 bases). The CDR3 length is 17 residues. V lost 6 bases and J 5 bases, leaving 23 bases between the germline ends. The CDR3 coding sequence is TGTGCCAGCAGCCTCGGGGAGGGGGGAGGGTTCAACAATGAGCAGTTCTTC. Protein sequence: CASSLGEGGGFNNEQFF.

The chain uses TRBV5-1 and TRBJ2-1; TRBD2 matches 9 bases. Per the germline V gene, CDR1 is SGHRS and CDR2 is YFSETQ. Losses at the gene ends were 4 bases for V and 8 bases for J; bases not matched to a gene: 10. This CDR3 spans 15 amino acids. CDR3 coding DNA: TGCGCCAGCAGCCCCTTCCCCGGGACTAGCTATGAGCAGTTCTTC. As protein: CASSPFPGTSYEQFF.

V and J are TRBV4-3 and TRBJ2-7; D is unclear. The CDR3 length is 14 residues. Germline-derived CDR1 and CDR2 are LGHNA and YSLEER. V was shortened by 0 bases and J by 2 bases, with 8 bases between the two germline ends. The CDR3 DNA follows: TGCGCCAGCAGCCAAGATAGGCAGACCTACGAGCAGTACTTC. This encodes CASSQDRQTYEQYF.

The chain combines TRBV20-1 with TRBJ2-7, with TRBD2 identical over 8 bases. Germline V gene sequence: CDR1 DFQATT, CDR2 SNEGSKA (reference sequence). The trim removed 6 bases at V and 5 bases at J, leaving 9 bases unmatched. CDR3 length: 13 residues. For the CDR3, the DNA is TGCAGTGCATGGAGACGGGGGGGCAACGAGCAGTACTTC. Protein sequence: CSAWRRGGNEQYF.

This clonotype was seen only a few times. J is TRBJ2-1 and V is TRBV12-5; 7 nucleotides align to TRBD2. CDR1 and CDR2 (germline): LGHNT, FRNRAP. The V and J ends lost 2 bases and 9 bases, in that order; junction bases with no gene match: 1. The CDR3 has 12 residues. DNA for the CDR3: TGTGCTAGTGGTTTGACTAGCGTTGAGCAGTTCTTC. Residues: CASGLTSVEQFF.

This rearrangement joins TRBV19 to TRBJ2-7, with 7 bases aligning to TRBD2. The trim removed 3 bases at V and 0 bases at J, leaving 8 bases unmatched. The CDR3 has 16 amino acids. Germline CDR1 reads LNHDA; CDR2 reads SQIVND (reference sequence). DNA of the CDR3: TGTGCCAGTAGTATCGGCGGGGGACTCCCCTCCTACGAGCAGTACTTC. It is translated as CASSIGGGLPSYEQYF.

CDR3 region: CASSTRTGLSGELFF. The CDR3 bases are TGTGCCAGCTCAACACGGACAGGGCTGAGCGGGGAGCTGTTTTTT. V gene TRBV18 combines with J gene TRBJ2-2; 8 positions agree with TRBD1. The germline gives CDR1 KGHSH, CDR2 LQKENI. The CDR3 loop spans 15 amino acids. With V trimmed by 5 bases and J by 7 bases, 9 bases remained unmatched.

The chain has TRBV9 and TRBJ2-2, with 9 bases fitting TRBD1. The CDR3 totals 16 residues. The V gene end was trimmed by 0 bases and the J gene end by 5 bases; junction bases not matched to a gene: 5. Germline assignment: CDR1 SGDLS and CDR2 YYNGEE. The CDR3 spells CASSVEGTGWTGELFF. CDR3 nucleotides: TGTGCCAGCAGCGTAGAGGGGACAGGGTGGACCGGGGAGCTGTTTTTT.

A few counts support this clonotype. V and J are TRBV7-2 and TRBJ2-4, with 9 nucleotides matching TRBD1. Germline values: CDR1 SGHTA, CDR2 FQGNSA. The CDR3 runs to 14 residues. V dropped 1 base and J dropped 6; count of bases not matched to a gene: 1. DNA for the CDR3: TGTGCCAGCAGCTTAGGGGACAGGGCAAACATTCAGTACTTC. Protein sequence: CASSLGDRANIQYF.

There are a few counts of this clonotype. V gene TRBV28 combines with J gene TRBJ2-5; TRBD2 agrees at 8 bases. The CDR3 has 14 amino acids. Per germline, CDR1 MDHEN and CDR2 SYDVKM. The V segment lost 8 bases and the J segment 1 base; nucleotides outside the gene matches: 6. The chain's CDR3 is CASGQRESQETQYF. The CDR3, as DNA: TGTGCCAGCGGGCAGCGGGAGAGCCAAGAGACCCAGTACTTC.